This TCR beta chain was found in a study of regulatory and conventional T cells in RAG deficiency (dated by TCRdb to about 2017). Concerning the study at large: High-throughput TCR beta sequencing was used to compare the diversity and composition of the Treg, conventional CD4+ and CD8+ T cell repertoires of RAG-deficient patients with those of healthy controls. Overall study outcomes, separate from this receptor: For some subjects, some T-cell subset analyses were not performed. The CD25-high CD127-low cells sorted from Omenn syndrome patients may be peripherally activated cells rather than true Treg cells. RAG-deficient patients showed markedly lower Shannon entropy and higher Simpson indices than control T-cell subpopulations. Compared with controls, Omenn syndrome and CID/AS patients had about 100-fold fewer unique TCR beta sequences in Treg cells, whereas the reduction in the other subsets was around 9.4-fold. All patient T-cell subsets had shorter CDR3 lengths; Omenn syndrome patients showed >80% Treg-Tconv repertoire overlap at nucleotide and amino acid level.

Before genomic DNA extraction, regulatory T cells were purified from blood as CD4+CD25-high CD127-low cells. Repertoire analyses used several healthy control donors as the comparison group. The CDR3 starts with the cysteine, ends with the phenylalanine, and has 13 residues. CDR3 DNA is the only sequence kept; it has 39 bases, read in frame from the first base. Trimming takes 0 bases from V and 8 bases from J, and the germline ends sit 10 bases apart. Based on the germline V gene, the CDR1 and CDR2 sequences are SGHTA and FQGTGA. On this clone: Its antigen is still unknown. No base quality information exists; no much larger clone differs at one position.

Preparation of the library involved the immunoSEQ multiplex PCR assay. Rearranged TCR beta chain products were amplified from the genomic DNA of sorted T-cell subsets and were then sequenced. Processing in the source paper ran as follows. Shannon entropy and Simpson indices were used to measure the diversity of productive TCR beta rearrangements in each repertoire. To assess clonal expansion, the frequencies of the 100 most abundant productive TCR beta clonotypes were added up as a share of total reads. A self-reactivity index based on amino acid usage at CDR3beta positions 6 and 7 was applied to the TRB repertoires. Repertoire analyses used two-way ANOVA; flow cytometric analyses used Student t or Mann-Whitney tests. Not all clones reach the TCRdb copy of this immuneACCESS table, which keeps in-frame sequences only. Checked studies attribute under half of the gap to unresolved V genes and leave the rest unexplained. That table supplies the V and J calls and clone size; D and trimming were determined from the DNA. This sample holds under 20,000 clones; roughly 90% were observed only once. The top ten clones comprise 1.4% of the sample.

The sample also formed part of further work on regulatory T cells. The second investigation adds: In the multiplex PCR, 52 forward TRBV primers and 13 reverse TRBJ primers were used, and assay-based and computational corrections were applied for amplification bias. Restricted unique TRB V-J pairs and skewed V and J gene usage were observed in patient repertoires, most markedly in regulatory T cells. T-cell receptor beta repertoires of sorted regulatory, conventional CD4+ and CD8+ T cells were compared between CD3G-deficient patients and healthy controls. Ficoll density separation was used to isolate peripheral blood mononuclear cells. Rearranged TRB loci were amplified from genomic DNA by multiplex PCR within the immunoSEQ assay. TRB amplicons were sequenced on an Illumina HiSeq platform. Custom algorithms error-filtered the raw sequences and aligned the raw sequences to reference gene sequences, after which the immunoSEQ online tools were used for analysis. Frequencies of productive and nonproductive TRB rearrangements were evaluated among both unique and total sequences. For group comparisons, t tests, Mann-Whitney tests or two-way ANOVA were performed in Prism software.

This chain is built from TRBV7-3 and TRBJ1-2; the D gene is unclear. The sample comprised Tregs sorted from blood. The sequence was obtained from a human donor in good health. Here is the DNA: TGTGCCAGCAGCTTAACGGAGCATGGAGGCTACACCTTC. It specifies CASSLTEHGGYTF.